Listed here is a single TCR beta chain. Antigen: not known. TCRdb reanalysed the 5' RACE reads using MiXCR and keeps one entry per CDR3 protein. The repertoire holds roughly 1,500,000 distinct CDR3 sequences, less than 40% seen once, with 0.27% in the top ten. This entry belongs to a study of identical twins. General study findings and limits: Whereas memory repertoires showed no such difference, abundant cord blood beta clonotypes carried fewer insertions. When twins shared out-of-frame alpha sequences, those sequences had excess low generation probability.

This CDR3 is built from 16 residues. Looked up from germline, CDR1 is DFQATT and CDR2 is SNEGSKA (reference sequence). V trimming: 5 bases; J trimming: 1 base; junction bases outside the gene matches: 5. The source of this sequence is a newborn girl in good health. Sequencing was carried out using cord blood. This sequence joins TRBV20-1 and TRBJ2-2; 12 bases fit TRBD2. The CDR3 here is CSAPTSGGLNTGELFF. CDR3 in DNA: TGCAGTGCTCCGACTAGCGGGGGCTTGAACACCGGGGAGCTGTTTTTT.